Listed here are 30 T cell receptor beta chains from one sample, sequenced in a study of identical twins. Via MiXCR, TCRdb re-called the 5' RACE reads, giving one row per CDR3 protein. The table has about 720,000 distinct CDR3 sequences, roughly 18% seen once. The same data also went into a second study, on T cells expressing NK-cell markers.

The sample was PBMCs. Receptor source: a young woman in good health.

In its sample, this clonotype was seen a few times. J is TRBJ1-2 and V is TRBV7-2; D may be TRBD1 (6 bases). The CDR3 totals 15 residues. Trimming pared 0 bases from V and 4 bases from J, leaving 12 bases between. Germline V CDR1 and CDR2: SGHTA, FQGNSA. In DNA, the CDR3 is TGTGCCAGCAGCTTAGCGCTTCAGGGGTTCTATGGCTACACCTTC. It yields the protein CASSLALQGFYGYTF.

The chain uses TRBV2 and TRBJ2-7, with TRBD1 identical over 7 bases. The CDR3 spans 15 residues. Looked up from germline, CDR1 is SNHLY and CDR2 is FYNNEI. V was clipped by 3 bases and J by 0 bases; unmatched bases: 5. The CDR3 DNA reads as TGTGCCAGCAGTGAGGGACAGAGTTTCTCCTACGAGCAGTACTTC. Protein: CASSEGQSFSYEQYF.

This clonotype was seen a few times. The V gene is TRBV18, the J gene TRBJ2-5; 7 bases match TRBD1. With 4 bases clipped from V and 0 bases from J, the junction kept 8 bases outside the gene matches. The CDR3 sequence is 16 residues long. Looked up from germline, CDR1 is KGHSH and CDR2 is LQKENI. CDR3 coding DNA: TGTGCCAGCTCACGACGAGGGACAGCGCACCAAGAGACCCAGTACTTC. Protein product: CASSRRGTAHQETQYF.

The V gene is TRBV9, the J gene TRBJ2-5; 9 bases match TRBD2. The length of the CDR3 is 16 residues. With 3 bases clipped from V and 4 bases from J, the junction kept 10 bases outside the gene matches. Germline values: CDR1 SGDLS, CDR2 YYNGEE. CDR3 amino acids: CASSAQRLAGRETQYF. The CDR3 nucleotides read TGTGCCAGCAGCGCCCAGAGGCTAGCGGGACGAGAGACCCAGTACTTC.

This rearrangement joins TRBV20-1 to TRBJ2-3; the D gene is possibly TRBD2 (6 bases). Per germline, CDR1 DFQATT and CDR2 SNEGSKA (reference sequence). The length of the CDR3 is 14 residues. Trimming cost V 1 base and J 2 bases, with 10 bases left between them. CDR3 bases: TGCAGTGCTAGAGGGGGAGGCGCCACAGATACGCAGTATTTT. It codes for CSARGGGATDTQYF.

V is TRBV3-1 and J is TRBJ2-1, with D maybe TRBD2 (6 bases). Germline values: CDR1 LGHDT, CDR2 YNNKEL (reference sequence). This CDR3 has 18 residues. V lost 4 bases, J lost 0 bases, and 19 bases lay in between. For the CDR3, the DNA is TGTGCCAGCAGCCCAAATAGCGGAGAGTTAAGCTCCTACAATGAGCAGTTCTTC. Translation gives CASSPNSGELSSYNEQFF.

V usage is TRBV29-1 and J usage is TRBJ2-7; 12 bases match TRBD1. Unmatched junction bases numbered 7, after V lost 6 bases and J lost 4 bases. CDR1 is SQVTM and CDR2 is ANQGSEA in the germline V gene. This CDR3 has 14 residues. The CDR3 bases are TGCAGCGTGGAGGAGGGACAGGGGGCTTACGAGCAGTACTTC. This gives the protein CSVEEGQGAYEQYF.

V is TRBV5-5 and J is TRBJ1-1, with 8 positions matching TRBD1. Germline loops: CDR1 SGHKS, CDR2 YYEKEE (reference sequence). Trimming removed 4 bases from V and 7 bases from J; junction bases left unmatched: 9. This CDR3 spans 14 amino acids. CDR3 residues: CASSTGQGGGEAFF. CDR3 DNA: TGTGCCAGCAGCACAGGACAGGGAGGGGGTGAAGCTTTCTTT.

This clonotype was observed a handful of times. The chain joins TRBV6-6 to TRBJ2-1; D is unclear. The CDR3 is 13 amino acids. Deletions cut 2 bases from V and 7 bases from J, with 9 bases between. Germline CDR1 is MNHNY and CDR2 is SVGAGI (reference sequence). The CDR3 DNA reads as TGTGCCAGCAGTTACGGGCTGTGGAATGAGCAGTTCTTC. Translating it yields CASSYGLWNEQFF.

The chain combines TRBV5-1 with TRBJ2-7; 12 bases fit TRBD2. The CDR3 is made up of 18 amino acids. V trimming: 3 bases; J trimming: 2 bases; junction bases outside the gene matches: 12. The germline V gene has CDR1 SGHRS and CDR2 YFSETQ. The CDR3 protein is CASSSGLAGPYAPYEQYF. In DNA, the CDR3 is TGCGCCAGCAGCTCGGGACTAGCGGGCCCCTATGCCCCCTACGAGCAGTACTTC.

In this sample, this clonotype turned up a few times. This rearrangement joins TRBV14 to TRBJ2-3; 8 nucleotides agree with TRBD1. The V and J ends lost 5 bases and 5 bases, in that order; junction bases with no gene match: 3. This CDR3 has 13 amino acids. Looked up from germline, CDR1 is SGHDN and CDR2 is FVKESK. The DNA for the CDR3 is TGTGCCAGCAGCTGGACAGGGATAGATACGCAGTATTTT. The encoded protein is CASSWTGIDTQYF.

This clonotype appeared a few times. The V gene is TRBV20-1, the J gene TRBJ2-1, with 11 bases matching TRBD2. The junction had 9 bases not matched to a gene; V was cut back by 5 bases and J by 0 bases. Germline CDR1 is DFQATT and CDR2 is SNEGSKA (reference sequence). The CDR3 length is 17 residues. Here the CDR3 DNA reads TGCAGTGCTGACTTAGCGGGAGGGAAGAGCTCCTACAATGAGCAGTTCTTC. Amino acids: CSADLAGGKSSYNEQFF.

The chain combines TRBV5-5 with TRBJ2-4; D may match TRBD1 or TRBD2 (5 bases each). This CDR3 has 18 residues. V shed 3 bases and J shed 2 bases, with 21 bases lying between them. CDR1 SGHKS and CDR2 YYEKEE come from the germline V gene (reference sequence). The CDR3 DNA follows: TGTGCCAGCAGCTCGAGGGGTCTCGCAGGAATAACCAAAAACATTCAGTACTTC. This gives the protein CASSSRGLAGITKNIQYF.

The chain carries TRBV20-1 and TRBJ2-5, with D perhaps TRBD2 (6 bases). The ends were cut back, 3 bases at V and 5 bases at J, with 16 bases in the middle. Looked up from germline, CDR1 is DFQATT and CDR2 is SNEGSKA (reference sequence). The CDR3 is made up of 14 amino acids. The CDR3 spells CSASRGGTVETQYF. The CDR3 coding sequence is TGCAGTGCTAGTCGAGGTGGGACTGTGGAGACCCAGTACTTC.

The rearrangement joins TRBV9 to TRBJ1-1; TRBD1 might be the D (5 bases). V was shortened by 3 bases and J by 6 bases, with 12 bases between the two germline ends. The CDR3 consists of 13 residues. Germline lookup yields CDR1 SGDLS and CDR2 YYNGEE. CDR3 amino acids: CASSGGVFAEAFF. The DNA of the CDR3 is TGTGCCAGCAGCGGAGGGGTTTTCGCTGAAGCTTTCTTT. The whole variable domain, remainder taken from reference TRBV9 and TRBJ1-1, is DSGVTQTPKHLITATGQRVTLRCSPRSGDLSVYWYQQSLDQGLQFLIQYYNGEERAKGNILERFSAQQFPDLHSELNLSSLELGDSALYFCASSGGVFAEAFFGQGTRLTVV.

V gene TRBV12-3 or TRBV12-4 combines with J gene TRBJ2-3; TRBD2 is a possible D gene (6 bases). V dropped 3 bases and J dropped 6 bases, with 16 bases sitting between them. The CDR3 runs to 15 residues. The CDR3 sequence: CASSLRDSRGDTQYF. CDR3 DNA: TGTGCCAGCAGTTTGAGGGACTCACGGGGGGATACGCAGTATTTT.

This rearrangement joins TRBV7-9 to TRBJ2-7, with 8 bases fitting TRBD2. After removal of 1 base from V and 7 bases from J, the junction contained 3 bases not matched to a gene. CDR1 is SEHNR and CDR2 is FQNEAQ in the germline V gene (reference sequence). The CDR3 is 13 amino acids. This chain's CDR3 is CASSLVAGGEQYF. The CDR3 DNA reads TGTGCCAGCAGCTTAGTGGCGGGAGGAGAGCAGTACTTC.

The chain has TRBV7-2 and TRBJ2-3; 8 positions agree with TRBD2. The CDR3 contains 17 residues. Germline CDR1 reads SGHTA; CDR2 reads FQGNSA. The V segment lost 4 bases and the J segment 5 bases; nucleotides outside the gene matches: 14. CDR3 loop: CASSSHPSGSPQDTQYF. The CDR3 coding sequence is TGTGCCAGCAGCTCGCACCCGAGCGGGAGCCCTCAAGATACGCAGTATTTT.

This clonotype turned up a few times. V gene TRBV12-3 or TRBV12-4 combines with J gene TRBJ2-7, with D unclear. This CDR3 is built from 12 residues. Trimming took off 5 bases at V and 3 bases at J, with 8 bases between the two ends. CDR3 residues: CASSEYDYEQYF. The CDR3 nucleotides are TGTGCCAGCAGTGAATATGACTACGAGCAGTACTTC.

The V call is TRBV4-2, the J call TRBJ2-1; D is uncertain. This CDR3 is built from 12 residues. Germline CDR1 reads LGHNA; CDR2 reads YNFKEQ. Trimming left V 4 bases short and J 10 bases short, with 11 bases between. CDR3: CASSPIGLEQFF. The CDR3 bases are TGTGCCAGCAGCCCCATCGGCCTCGAGCAGTTCTTC.

This clonotype has just a few counts. V and J are TRBV20-1 and TRBJ2-2; maybe TRBD2 (5 bases). The germline gives CDR1 DFQATT, CDR2 SNEGSKA (reference sequence). This CDR3 has 14 amino acids. Trimming removed 3 bases from V and 2 bases from J, with 10 bases in between. CDR3 residues: CSARVGSNTGELFF. Written as DNA, the CDR3 is TGCAGTGCTAGGGTGGGGAGTAACACCGGGGAGCTGTTTTTT.

This chain uses TRBV6-6 with TRBJ1-2; D possibly corresponds to TRBD1 (6 bases). Trimming stripped 6 bases from V and 2 bases from J, with 10 bases between. Germline V CDR1 and CDR2: MNHNY, SVGAGI (reference sequence). The CDR3 length is 13 residues. CDR3 in DNA: TGTGCCAGCAGGCGGACAGCCAACTATGGCTACACCTTC. Protein sequence: CASRRTANYGYTF.

The V call is TRBV7-9, the J call TRBJ2-2, with D perhaps matching TRBD1 (6 bases). Trimming took 5 bases from V and 6 from J, leaving 13 bases between them. This CDR3 has 14 residues. Germline CDR1 reads SEHNR; CDR2 reads FQNEAQ (reference sequence). The CDR3 spells CASSEAGAPGELFF. As DNA, the CDR3 is TGTGCCAGCAGCGAGGCAGGGGCTCCCGGGGAGCTGTTTTTT.

This CDR3 is CAIGASGGYEQYF. The CDR3 region has the DNA TGTGCCATCGGGGCTAGTGGGGGCTACGAGCAGTACTTC. The chain recombines TRBV10-3 with TRBJ2-7; D could derive from TRBD1 or TRBD2 (5 bases each). Trimming pared 8 bases from V and 3 bases from J, leaving 14 bases between. CDR1 and CDR2 from the germline V gene are ENHRY and SYGVKD. The CDR3 is made up of 13 amino acids.

This clonotype turned up a few times. The chain recombines TRBV20-1 with TRBJ2-1, with 12 positions matching TRBD2. Germline V gene data show CDR1 as DFQATT and CDR2 as SNEGSKA (reference sequence). The ends lost 5 bases at V and 4 bases at J; junction bases unmatched: 3. The CDR3 runs to 14 residues. The CDR3, as DNA: TGCAGTGCTGCTAGCGGGAGGGGATACAATGAGCAGTTCTTC. This gives the protein CSAASGRGYNEQFF.

The chain recombines TRBV5-1 with TRBJ2-2; TRBD2 matches at 9 bases. The CDR3 runs 18 residues. The trim removed 2 bases at V and 2 bases at J, leaving 10 bases unmatched. Germline CDR1 is SGHRS and CDR2 is YFSETQ. This CDR3 is CASSFDTRLAENTGELFF. The DNA of the CDR3 is TGCGCCAGCAGCTTCGATACGCGACTAGCGGAAAACACCGGGGAGCTGTTTTTT.

A few counts support this clonotype. The chain couples TRBV5-8 to TRBJ1-2, with D uncertain. Germline loops: CDR1 SGHTS, CDR2 YDEGEE. Trimming stripped 4 bases from V and 9 bases from J, with 10 bases between. This CDR3 region has 11 residues. In DNA form, the CDR3 reads TGTGCCAGCAGCGACGGACTGAGCTACACCTTC. Translating it yields CASSDGLSYTF. Drawing the rest from reference TRBV5-8 and TRBJ1-2, the complete variable domain is EAGVTQSPTHLIKTRGQQATLRCSPISGHTSVYWYQQALGLGLQFLLWYDEGEERNRGNFPPRFSGRQFPNYSSELNVNALELEDSALYLCASSDGLSYTFGSGTRLTVV.

This clonotype was observed a handful of times. The chain employs TRBV12-3 or TRBV12-4 and TRBJ1-1; unclear D gene. CDR3 length: 15 residues. V was shortened by 1 base and J by 1 base, with 10 bases between the two germline ends. The CDR3 spells CASSLEATGNTEAFF. In DNA form, the CDR3 reads TGTGCCAGCAGTTTAGAAGCGACGGGGAACACTGAAGCTTTCTTT.

The chain couples TRBV12-3 or TRBV12-4 to TRBJ2-5; unclear D gene. Trimming removed 3 bases at V and 6 bases at J, with 11 bases between. There are 13 residues in the CDR3. The CDR3 DNA sequence: TGTGCCAGCAGTTTGGAGTCTAGGCAGACCCAGTACTTC. Residues: CASSLESRQTQYF.

This rearrangement joins TRBV5-1 to TRBJ2-1, with D maybe TRBD2 (7 bases). V lost 7 bases and J 5 bases, leaving 16 bases between the germline ends. CDR1 is SGHRS and CDR2 is YFSETQ in the germline V gene. The CDR3 covers 14 residues. CDR3 bases: TGCGCCAGCGTAAGGGGGGGCCCTGACAATGAGCAGTTCTTC. The encoded protein is CASVRGGPDNEQFF.